This TCR beta chain comes out of a study of T cell repertoires in cytomegalovirus infection. Across the study: Matching HLA type and CMV infection were both indicated by public TCR beta signatures.

TCRdb re-called the reads through MiXCR, storing one row per CDR3 protein. The profile covers 290,000 or so distinct CDR3 sequences, with around 10% appearing a single time and less than 3% taken by the ten largest. The study, taken as a whole, reports: HLA-C-restricted CMV-specific TCR beta clonotypes prevailed in the ex vivo response. Frequencies of public TCR beta families were cumulated, and this identified carriers of CMV plus the relevant HLA.

This clonotype has ten or more counts. Its antigen is unidentified. This CDR3 contains 13 residues. Germline V gives CDR1 MDHEN, CDR2 SYDVKM. V was pared by 6 bases and J by 3 bases, with 12 bases between. This clonotype was sampled from a human donor in good health (CMV status not recorded). Some clones in this sample may be carry-over from other donors' samples. The chain recombines TRBV28 with TRBJ2-7, with D possibly TRBD2 on 5 matching bases. The sequenced material came from PBMCs. The CDR3 protein is CASRGSGGYEQYV. The CDR3 DNA reads TGTGCCAGCAGGGGGTCAGGAGGCTACGAGCAGTACGTC.